This T cell receptor (beta chain) was identified in a study of cytomegalovirus exposure and HLA in healthy donors. The sample holds a few counts of this clone. Its antigen is currently unknown. Amplification used 60 Vbeta primers and 13 Jbeta primers. Authors' analysis steps: Later reanalysis found tens of millions of unique TCR beta chains, about 11 million of them shared. Only in-frame clones appear in the TCRdb table, and some are missing; sequencing was by immunoSEQ multiplex PCR. That table furnishes V, J and clone size, whereas the DNA furnished D and trimming. The table has around 110,000 clones, less than 80% seen once. The trim removed 6 bases at V and 4 bases at J, leaving 9 bases unmatched. The CDR3 consists of 15 residues. Germline values: CDR1 SGHTA, CDR2 FQGNSA. Study-wide results and caveats: In an earlier analysis, productive rearrangement rates for most beta V segments clustered near 87% or 30%. The authors excluded some V segments, including TRBV6-2 and TRBV6-3, as indistinguishable.

Material: PBMCs. V is TRBV7-2 and J is TRBJ2-3, with 8 nucleotides matching TRBD2. This TCR was sampled from a woman aged 40 to 55 in good health and CMV-seropositive. In DNA, the CDR3 is TGTGCCAGCAGTTGGACTAGCTTCAGTGCAGATACGCAGTATTTT. It translates to CASSWTSFSADTQYF.